A single T cell receptor (beta chain) is shown here with its context. This clone was found many times. What antigen it recognizes has not been identified. Other DNA sequences within the sample encode an identical CDR3. This sample was included in a study of T cell clonality in common variable immunodeficiency (dated by TCRdb to 2014 to 2015). Both CVID patients and healthy controls were predominantly of Caucasian heritage. Heparinized peripheral whole blood samples of roughly 4.5 to 8 ml were collected from each donor. Genomic DNA from adults with common variable immune deficiency (CVID) and from healthy adult controls was the source for sequencing TCRbeta CDR3 repertoires. There were approximately 22 healthy adult volunteers in the control group (roughly 12 female and some ten male), ranging in age from roughly 20 to 70 years, with a mean age of about 32. Diluted blood was subjected to density centrifugation over Hypaque 1077 or Ficoll-Paque for isolation of peripheral blood mononuclear cells. Genomic DNA was obtained from unsorted mononuclear cells using either Qiagen column purification or a centrifugation-based method.

The study at large found these results: CVID TCRbeta sequences were reported to have fewer deletions and N-nucleotide insertions and to lack highly modified clones with 13 or more V deletions. Despite equal DNA input, controls averaged roughly 80,000 unique sequences per sample versus about 31,547 in CVID samples. Differences among patients in the CVID cohort limited the correlations between repertoire features and clinical complications. TCRbeta clonality was higher in CVID subjects than in healthy controls (t-test p = 0.018), and the increase was most characteristic of about a third of subjects. CVID subjects shared fewer TCRbeta clones with each other than healthy controls did (p < 0.0001). It was noted by the authors that sequencing of the repertoires of T cell subpopulations would be needed to clarify the cause of the increased clonality in CVID.

For sequencing, equivalent amounts of genomic DNA were input from CVID and control samples. For every sample, a 60 bp segment covering the rearranged TCRbeta CDR3 region was amplified and then sequenced. TCRbeta amplification used the immunoSEQ assay, a bias-corrected multiplex PCR with high-throughput sequencing. The source study handled its data this way. Every unique nucleotide sequence was considered a clone and was annotated with V, D and J genes, copy number and frequency. Sequences were labeled productive if in frame, and non-productive if out of frame or containing stop codons. As previously described, clonality was computed from Shannon's entropy. Mean CDR3 Kyte-Doolittle hydropathy was derived from the predicted amino acid sequences of productive clones. Scaled V gene usage was hierarchically clustered using Manhattan distance and complete linkage with the R hclust function. Sharing of clones by CDR3 amino acid sequence was evaluated through resampling of 12 repertoires per group over 100 rounds. The repertoires were screened for around 70 published EBV-specific TCRbeta sequences and fewer than 300 published CMV-specific TCRbeta sequences. Analysis left out a couple of CVID samples that produced under 10,000 sequences, so approximately 40 CVID repertoires remained. The immuneACCESS repertoire file appears here via TCRdb, limited to in-frame rearrangements. These files lack a portion of the clones; in checked studies, under half of the deficit traces to unresolved V genes, and the cause of the others is not known. That table supplies the V and J calls and clone size; D and trimming were determined from the DNA. The table records tens of thousands of clones for this sample, and not one of them appears only once. The ten top clones hold about 10% of the sample.

Sequenced sample: peripheral blood mononuclear cells. The source is a person between 18 and 69 years old in good health.

The CDR3 DNA, read in part, is TGTGCCAGCAGCCACCCCGGACAGGGGAACACTGAA. It is translated as CASSHPGQGNTE. The CDR3, in full, reads CASSHPGQGNTEAFF. The V and J segments used are TRBV4-2 and TRBJ1-1; TRBD1 matches 8 bases in the middle. The CDR3 goes on 3 residues after the read ends, and that part is filled in from the germline J gene. The germline V gene sets CDR1 to LGHNA and CDR2 to YNFKEQ. The CDR3 numbers 15 residues from cysteine through phenylalanine. The DNA covers only part of the CDR3, 36 bases in frame from base 1. After removal of 3 bases from V and 1 base from J, the junction retains 4 bases not matched to a gene.